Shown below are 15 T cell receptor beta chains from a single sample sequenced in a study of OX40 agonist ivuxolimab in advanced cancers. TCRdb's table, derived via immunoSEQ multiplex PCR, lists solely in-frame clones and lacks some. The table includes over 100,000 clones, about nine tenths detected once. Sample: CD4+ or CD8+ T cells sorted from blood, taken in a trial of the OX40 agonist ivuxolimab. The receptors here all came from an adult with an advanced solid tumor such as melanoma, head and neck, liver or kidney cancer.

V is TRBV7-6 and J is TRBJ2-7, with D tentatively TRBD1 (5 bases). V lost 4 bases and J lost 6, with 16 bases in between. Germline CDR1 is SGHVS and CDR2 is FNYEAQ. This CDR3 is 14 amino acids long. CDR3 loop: CASSSSAGSGEQYF. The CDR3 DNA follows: TGTGCCAGCAGCTCCTCGGCAGGGTCAGGCGAGCAGTACTTC.

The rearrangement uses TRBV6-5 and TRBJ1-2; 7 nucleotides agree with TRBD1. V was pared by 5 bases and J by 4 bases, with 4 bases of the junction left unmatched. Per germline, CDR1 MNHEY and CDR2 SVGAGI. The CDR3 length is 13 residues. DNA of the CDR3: TGTGCCAGCAGTCAGGACAGGAGCTATGGCTACACCTTC. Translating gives CASSQDRSYGYTF.

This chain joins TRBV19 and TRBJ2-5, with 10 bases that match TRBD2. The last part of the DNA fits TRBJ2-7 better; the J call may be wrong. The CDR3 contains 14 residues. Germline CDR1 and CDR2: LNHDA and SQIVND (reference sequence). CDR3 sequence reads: CASSIVTSGTEQYF. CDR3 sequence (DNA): TGTGCCAGTAGTATTGTCACTAGCGGGACCGAGCAGTACTTC.

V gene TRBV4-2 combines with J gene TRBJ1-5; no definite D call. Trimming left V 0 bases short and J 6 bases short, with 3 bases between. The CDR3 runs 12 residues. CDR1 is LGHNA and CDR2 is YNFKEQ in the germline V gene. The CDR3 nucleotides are TGTGCCAGCAGCCAAGACGGTCAGCCCCAGCATTTT. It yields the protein CASSQDGQPQHF.

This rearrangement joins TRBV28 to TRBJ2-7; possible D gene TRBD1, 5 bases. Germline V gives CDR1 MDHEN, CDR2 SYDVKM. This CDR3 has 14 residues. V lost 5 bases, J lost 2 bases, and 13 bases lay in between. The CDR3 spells CASSLQGSAYEQYF. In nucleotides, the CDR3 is TGTGCCAGCAGTCTCCAGGGATCGGCCTACGAGCAGTACTTC.

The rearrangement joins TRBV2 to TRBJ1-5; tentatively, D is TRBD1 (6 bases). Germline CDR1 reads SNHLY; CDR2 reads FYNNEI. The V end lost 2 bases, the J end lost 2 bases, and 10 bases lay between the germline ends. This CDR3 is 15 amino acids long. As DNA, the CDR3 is TGTGCCAGCAGTGAAATTGAGGGGGGCAATCAGCCCCAGCATTTT. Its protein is CASSEIEGGNQPQHF.

DNA of the CDR3: TGTGCCAGCAGCGTAGGGGGGGAGATAAACTATGGCTACACCTTC. It translates to CASSVGGEINYGYTF. The chain has TRBV9 and TRBJ1-2, with D maybe TRBD1 (5 bases). Germline CDR1 is SGDLS and CDR2 is YYNGEE. V was shortened by 0 bases and J by 2 bases, with 11 bases between the two germline ends. This CDR3 is 15 amino acids long.

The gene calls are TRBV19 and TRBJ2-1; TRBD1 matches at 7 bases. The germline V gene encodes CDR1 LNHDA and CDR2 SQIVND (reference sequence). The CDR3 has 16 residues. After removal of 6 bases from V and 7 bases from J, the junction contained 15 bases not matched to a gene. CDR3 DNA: TGTGCCAGTAGCCTCTGGTCAGGGGGAGTGTGGAATGAGCAGTTCTTC. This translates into CASSLWSGGVWNEQFF. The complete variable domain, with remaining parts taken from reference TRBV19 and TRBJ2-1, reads DGGITQSPKYLFRKEGQNVTLSCEQNLNHDAMYWYRQDPGQGLRLIYYSQIVNDFQKGDIAEGYSVSREKKESFPLTVTSAQKNPTAFYLCASSLWSGGVWNEQFFGPGTRLTVL.

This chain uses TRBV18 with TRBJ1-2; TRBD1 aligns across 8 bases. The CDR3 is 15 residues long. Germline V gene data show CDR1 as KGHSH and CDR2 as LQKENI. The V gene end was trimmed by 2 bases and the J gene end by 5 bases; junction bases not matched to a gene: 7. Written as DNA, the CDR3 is TGTGCCAGCTCACCATCAGCAGGGGGCGATTATGGCTACACCTTC. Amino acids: CASSPSAGGDYGYTF.

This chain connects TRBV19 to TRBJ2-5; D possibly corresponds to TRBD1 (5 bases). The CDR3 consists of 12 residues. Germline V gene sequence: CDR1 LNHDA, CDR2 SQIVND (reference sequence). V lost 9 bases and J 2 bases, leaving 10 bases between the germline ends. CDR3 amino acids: CASQGVQETQYF. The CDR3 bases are TGTGCCAGCCAAGGGGTACAAGAGACCCAGTACTTC.

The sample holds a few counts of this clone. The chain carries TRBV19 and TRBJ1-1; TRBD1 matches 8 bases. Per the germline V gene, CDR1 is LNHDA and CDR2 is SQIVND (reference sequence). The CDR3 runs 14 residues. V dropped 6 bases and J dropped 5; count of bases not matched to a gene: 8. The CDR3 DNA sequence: TGTGCCAGTAGCTTTACAGGGGGAATTACTGAAGCTTTCTTT. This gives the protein CASSFTGGITEAFF.

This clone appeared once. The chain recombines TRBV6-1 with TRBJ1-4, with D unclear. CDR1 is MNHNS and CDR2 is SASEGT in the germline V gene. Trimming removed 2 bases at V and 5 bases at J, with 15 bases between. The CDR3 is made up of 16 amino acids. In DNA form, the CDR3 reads TGTGCCAGCAGTGAAAATCCGGCAAGTCTAAATGAAAAACTGTTTTTT. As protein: CASSENPASLNEKLFF.

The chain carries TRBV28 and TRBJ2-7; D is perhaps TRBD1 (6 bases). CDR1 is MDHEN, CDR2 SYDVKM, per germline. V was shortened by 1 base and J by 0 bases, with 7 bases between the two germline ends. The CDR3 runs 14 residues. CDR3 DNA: TGTGCCAGCAGTTTATCAGGGGTCTCCTACGAGCAGTACTTC. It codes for CASSLSGVSYEQYF.

CDR3 sequence: CASSLDNVATNEKLFF. The CDR3 nucleotides read TGTGCCAGCAGCTTAGACAATGTCGCAACTAATGAAAAACTGTTTTTT. The J gene is TRBJ1-4, the V gene TRBV7-9; D gene unclear. Germline values: CDR1 SEHNR, CDR2 FQNEAQ (reference sequence). The CDR3 totals 16 residues. V gave up 1 base and J gave up 0 bases, with 9 bases separating them.

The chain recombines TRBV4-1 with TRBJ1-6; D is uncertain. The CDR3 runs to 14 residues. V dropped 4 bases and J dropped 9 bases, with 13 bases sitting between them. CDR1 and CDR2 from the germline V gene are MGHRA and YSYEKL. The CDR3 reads CASSLGGSSSPLHF. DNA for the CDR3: TGCGCCAGCAGCCTCGGTGGGTCTAGTTCACCCCTCCACTTT.